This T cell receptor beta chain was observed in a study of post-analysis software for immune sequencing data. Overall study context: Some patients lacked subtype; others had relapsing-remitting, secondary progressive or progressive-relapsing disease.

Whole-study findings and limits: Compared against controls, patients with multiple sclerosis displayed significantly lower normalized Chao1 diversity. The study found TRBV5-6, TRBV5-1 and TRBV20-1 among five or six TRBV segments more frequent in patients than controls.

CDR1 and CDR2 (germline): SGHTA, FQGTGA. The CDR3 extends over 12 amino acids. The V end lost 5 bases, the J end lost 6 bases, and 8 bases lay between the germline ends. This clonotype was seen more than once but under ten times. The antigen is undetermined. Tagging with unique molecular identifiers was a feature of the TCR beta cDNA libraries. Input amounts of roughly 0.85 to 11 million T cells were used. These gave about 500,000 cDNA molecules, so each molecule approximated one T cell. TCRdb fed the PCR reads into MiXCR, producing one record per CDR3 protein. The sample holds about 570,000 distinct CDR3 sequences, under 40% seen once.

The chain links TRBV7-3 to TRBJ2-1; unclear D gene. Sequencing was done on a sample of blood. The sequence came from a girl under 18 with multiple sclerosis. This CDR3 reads CASSPNLNEQFF. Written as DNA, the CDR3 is TGTGCCAGCAGCCCTAATCTCAATGAGCAGTTCTTC.